These 10 T cell receptor beta chains originate from one sample sequenced in a study of blood T cell repertoires in COVID-19. Only in-frame clones appear in the TCRdb table, and some are missing; sequencing was by immunoSEQ multiplex PCR. The sample comprises almost 500,000 clones, roughly nine tenths of which are singletons, and approximately 8.3% rests with the top ten. The sample taken for sequencing was PBMCs or T cells enriched from blood (not recorded which). The origin of the receptors is a woman aged 55-69 years who had recovered from COVID-19.

CDR3 amino acids: CASSQDRVDNSPLHF. The CDR3, as DNA: TGTGCCAGCAGCCAAGACAGGGTTGATAATTCACCCCTCCACTTT. This chain links TRBV6-5 with TRBJ1-6, with 7 bases fitting TRBD1. This CDR3 is 15 amino acids long. Trimming cost V 6 bases and J 5 bases; bases outside gene matches: 7. Germline V gene sequence: CDR1 MNHEY, CDR2 SVGAGI.

V gene TRBV19 combines with J gene TRBJ1-5; D gene ambiguous. V was cut by 10 bases and J by 2 bases, with 12 bases left in between. This CDR3 is built from 13 residues. Germline V lookup: CDR1 LNHDA, CDR2 SQIVND (reference sequence). The CDR3 reads CATQRVRNQPQHF. The CDR3 DNA is TGTGCCACCCAGAGGGTTCGCAATCAGCCCCAGCATTTT. Drawing the rest from reference TRBV19 and TRBJ1-5, the complete variable domain is DGGITQSPKYLFRKEGQNVTLSCEQNLNHDAMYWYRQDPGQGLRLIYYSQIVNDFQKGDIAEGYSVSREKKESFPLTVTSAQKNPTAFYLCATQRVRNQPQHFGDGTRLSIL.

V and J are TRBV30 and TRBJ1-4, with D possibly matching TRBD1 (5 bases). Trimming took off 8 bases at V and 8 bases at J, with 18 bases between the two ends. Per germline, CDR1 GTSNPN and CDR2 SVGIG (reference sequence). The CDR3 spans 13 residues. The CDR3 reads CAANRVWGEKLFF. The CDR3 DNA follows: TGTGCCGCTAATCGGGTTTGGGGCGAAAAACTGTTTTTT.

The genes are TRBV29-1 and TRBJ2-1; D may be TRBD2 (6 bases). Trimming removed 0 bases at V and 9 bases at J, with 6 bases between. Germline assignment: CDR1 SQVTM and CDR2 ANQGSEA. There are 11 residues in the CDR3. CDR3 nucleotides: TGCAGCGTTGAAGAGGGGGGTGAGCAGTTCTTC. This encodes CSVEEGGEQFF.

This clone has a handful of counts. V and J are TRBV30 and TRBJ1-4; D ambiguous. V dropped 1 base and J dropped 1 base, with 13 bases sitting between them. The CDR3 length is 16 residues. Germline CDR1 and CDR2: GTSNPN and SVGIG (reference sequence). The CDR3 sequence is CAWSAYIFGTNEKLFF. In nucleotides, the CDR3 is TGTGCCTGGAGTGCCTATATATTTGGAACTAATGAAAAACTGTTTTTT.

V and J are TRBV5-1 and TRBJ1-4, with 8 bases identical to TRBD1. Per the germline V gene, CDR1 is SGHRS and CDR2 is YFSETQ. The V segment lost 4 bases and the J segment 0 bases; nucleotides outside the gene matches: 8. The CDR3 is made up of 17 amino acids. CDR3 protein: CASSQGQGSSTNEKLFF. Written as DNA, the CDR3 is TGCGCCAGCAGCCAAGGACAGGGATCCTCAACTAATGAAAAACTGTTTTTT.

This chain uses TRBV23-1 with TRBJ2-7, with D unclear. TRBV23-1 is an ORF, with its function uncertain. The CDR3 is made up of 18 amino acids. V dropped 0 bases and J dropped 2 bases, with 20 bases sitting between them. The CDR3 sequence is CASSQSVSKTDAPYEQYV. The CDR3 DNA reads TGCGCCAGCAGTCAATCCGTATCAAAGACTGACGCCCCCTACGAGCAGTACGTC.

As to this clone: Different DNA sequences within this sample yield the same CDR3. The CDR3 sequence is CASSLEQGNNSPLHF. CDR3 DNA: TGCGCCAGCAGCTTGGAGCAGGGAAATAATTCACCCCTCCACTTT. The genes are TRBV5-1 and TRBJ1-6, with D possibly matching TRBD1 (5 bases). This CDR3 spans 15 amino acids. The ends were cut back, 0 bases at V and 5 bases at J, with 9 bases in the middle. Germline V gene sequence: CDR1 SGHRS, CDR2 YFSETQ.

The rearrangement joins TRBV4-2 to TRBJ2-1, with 14 bases aligning to TRBD2. J gave up 0 bases and V 4 bases, and 8 bases lay outside the gene matches. CDR1 is LGHNA, CDR2 YNFKEQ, per germline. The CDR3 runs to 19 residues. CDR3: CASSLGLAGALSSYNEQFF. DNA for the CDR3: TGTGCCAGCAGCCTGGGACTAGCGGGGGCCCTGAGCTCCTACAATGAGCAGTTCTTC.

This clone was seen a single time. The rearrangement links TRBV30 to TRBJ2-2, with 7 bases lining up with TRBD1. Germline loops: CDR1 GTSNPN, CDR2 SVGIG (reference sequence). The CDR3 length is 13 residues. The V segment lost 2 bases and the J segment 7 bases; nucleotides outside the gene matches: 4. CDR3 region: CAWSRTGSGELFF. Written as DNA, the CDR3 is TGTGCCTGGAGTCGGACAGGAAGCGGGGAGCTGTTTTTT.